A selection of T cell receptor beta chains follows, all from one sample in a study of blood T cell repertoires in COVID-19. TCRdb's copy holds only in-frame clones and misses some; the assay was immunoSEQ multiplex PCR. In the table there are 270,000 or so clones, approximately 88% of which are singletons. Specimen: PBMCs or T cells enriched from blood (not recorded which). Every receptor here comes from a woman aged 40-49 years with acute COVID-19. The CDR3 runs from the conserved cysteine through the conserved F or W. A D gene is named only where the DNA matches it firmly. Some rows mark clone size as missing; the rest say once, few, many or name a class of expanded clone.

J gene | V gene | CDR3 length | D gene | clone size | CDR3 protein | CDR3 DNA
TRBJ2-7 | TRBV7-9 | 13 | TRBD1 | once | CASRPGQGVMQYF | TGTGCCAGCAGACCCGGACAGGGGGTTATGCAGTACTTC
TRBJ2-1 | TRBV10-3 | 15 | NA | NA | CAISESYVGGNEQFF | TGTGCCATCAGTGAGTCGTACGTAGGGGGCAATGAGCAGTTCTTC
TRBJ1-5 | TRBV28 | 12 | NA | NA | CASMLRGQPQHF | TGTGCCAGCATGTTAAGGGGTCAGCCCCAGCATTTT
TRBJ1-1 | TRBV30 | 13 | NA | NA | CASPAGENTEAFF | TGTGCCTCCCCCGCGGGGGAGAACACTGAAGCTTTCTTT
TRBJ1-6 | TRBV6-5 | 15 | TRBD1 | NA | CASSFKGARNSPLHF | TGTGCCAGCAGTTTCAAGGGGGCGAGAAATTCACCCCTCCACTTT
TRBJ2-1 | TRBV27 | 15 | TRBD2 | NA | CASSLVGLAYNEQFF | TGTGCCAGCAGTTTAGTGGGACTAGCCTACAATGAGCAGTTCTTC
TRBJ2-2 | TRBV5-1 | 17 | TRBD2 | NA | CASSASPAGGLTGELFF | TGCGCCAGCAGCGCATCTCCCGCGGGAGGTTTGACCGGGGAGCTGTTTTTT
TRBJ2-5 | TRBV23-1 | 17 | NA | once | CASSPPEAIELQETQYF | TGCGCCAGCAGCCCTCCGGAGGCCATTGAACTCCAAGAGACCCAGTACTTC
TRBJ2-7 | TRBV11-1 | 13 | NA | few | CASSLRESYEQYF | TGTGCCAGCAGCTTAAGAGAATCCTACGAGCAGTACTTC
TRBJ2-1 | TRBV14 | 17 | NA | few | CASSPPFRGTLLGEQFF | TGTGCCAGCAGCCCCCCCTTCCGGGGGACCCTCCTCGGAGAGCAGTTCTTC
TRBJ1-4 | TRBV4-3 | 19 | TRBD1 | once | CASSQTWDRGSINHGKLFF | TGCGCCAGCAGCCAGACGTGGGACAGGGGAAGCATTAATCACGGAAAACTGTTTTTT
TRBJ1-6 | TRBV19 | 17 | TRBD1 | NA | CASSIETGTEKDSPLHF | TGTGCCAGTAGTATAGAAACCGGGACAGAGAAAGATTCACCCCTCCACTTT
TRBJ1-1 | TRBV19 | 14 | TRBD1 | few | CASTGRTGETEAFF | TGTGCCAGTACCGGCCGGACAGGGGAAACTGAAGCTTTCTTT
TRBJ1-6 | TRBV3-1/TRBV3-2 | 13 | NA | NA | CASTFLSGSPLHF | TGTGCCAGCACCTTCTTGAGCGGTTCACCCCTCCACTTT
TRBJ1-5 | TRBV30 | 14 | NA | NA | CAWSGTDSNQPQHF | TGTGCCTGGAGTGGGACAGATAGCAATCAGCCCCAGCATTTT
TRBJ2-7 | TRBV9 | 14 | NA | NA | CASSVGSGSYEQYF | TGTGCCAGCAGCGTAGGAAGCGGCTCCTACGAGCAGTACTTC
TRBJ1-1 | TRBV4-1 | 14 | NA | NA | CASRTGMLNTEAFF | TGCGCCAGCAGGACCGGGATGCTGAACACTGAAGCTTTCTTT
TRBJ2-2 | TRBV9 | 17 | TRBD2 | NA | CASSVGQGLARAGELFF | TGTGCCAGCAGCGTAGGACAGGGACTAGCTCGCGCCGGGGAGCTGTTTTTT
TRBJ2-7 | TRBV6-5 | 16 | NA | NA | CASSYKPERRTYEQYF | TGTGCCAGCAGTTATAAACCTGAGAGGCGCACCTACGAGCAGTACTTC
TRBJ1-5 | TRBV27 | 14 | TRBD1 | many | CATKQGAQNQPQHF | TGTGCCACTAAGCAGGGGGCACAGAATCAGCCCCAGCATTTT
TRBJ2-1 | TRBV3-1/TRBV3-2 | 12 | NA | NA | CASSQAGWGEFF | TGTGCCAGCAGCCAGGCGGGGTGGGGGGAGTTCTTC
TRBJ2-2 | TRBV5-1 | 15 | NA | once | CASSAIASNTGELFF | TGCGCCAGCAGCGCTATAGCGTCAAACACCGGGGAGCTGTTTTTT
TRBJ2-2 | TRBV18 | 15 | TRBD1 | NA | CASSPDRGVTGELFF | TGTGCCAGCTCACCGGACAGGGGAGTCACCGGGGAGCTGTTTTTT
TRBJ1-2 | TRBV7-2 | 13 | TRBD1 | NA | CASSLQGNHGYTF | TGTGCCAGCAGCCTACAGGGGAACCATGGCTACACCTTC
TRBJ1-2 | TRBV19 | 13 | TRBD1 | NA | CASSPSGTDGYTF | TGTGCCAGTAGTCCCTCGGGGACAGATGGCTACACCTTC
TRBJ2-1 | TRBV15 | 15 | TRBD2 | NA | CATSSTSGPYNEQFF | TGTGCCACCAGCAGCACTAGCGGCCCCTACAATGAGCAGTTCTTC
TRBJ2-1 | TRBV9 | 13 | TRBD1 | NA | CASSATGVVEQFF | TGTGCCAGCAGCGCAACAGGGGTTGTTGAGCAGTTCTTC
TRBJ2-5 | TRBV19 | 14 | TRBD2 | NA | CASSIRAGQEAQYF | TGTGCCAGTAGTATAAGAGCGGGGCAAGAGGCCCAGTACTTC
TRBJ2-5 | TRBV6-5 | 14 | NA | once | CASSNGLKQETQYF | TGTGCCAGCAGTAACGGACTGAAACAAGAGACCCAGTACTTC
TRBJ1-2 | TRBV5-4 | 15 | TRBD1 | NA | CASSFQGALAYGYTF | TGTGCCAGCAGCTTCCAGGGGGCCCTCGCCTATGGCTACACCTTC
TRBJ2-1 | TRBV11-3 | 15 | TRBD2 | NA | CASSFGLADYNEQFF | TGTGCCAGCAGCTTTGGGCTAGCGGATTACAATGAGCAGTTCTTC
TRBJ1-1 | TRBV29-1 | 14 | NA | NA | CSVDQPEGLAEAFF | TGCAGCGTTGACCAGCCGGAGGGTTTAGCTGAAGCTTTCTTT
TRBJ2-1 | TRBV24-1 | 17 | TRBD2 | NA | CATSDWTSGRRWNEQFF | TGTGCCACCAGTGATTGGACTAGCGGGAGGAGGTGGAATGAGCAGTTCTTC
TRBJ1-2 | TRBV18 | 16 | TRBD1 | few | CASSPFEGQGPYGYTF | TGTGCCAGCTCACCATTTGAAGGACAGGGACCCTATGGCTACACCTTC
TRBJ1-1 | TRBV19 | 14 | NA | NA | CASSAVVSDTEAFF | TGTGCCAGTAGTGCTGTGGTTTCGGACACTGAAGCTTTCTTT
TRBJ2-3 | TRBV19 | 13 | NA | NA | CASSMRWADTQYF | TGTGCCAGTAGTATGAGGTGGGCAGATACGCAGTATTTT
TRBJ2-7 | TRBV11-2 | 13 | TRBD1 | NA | CASSLGRTGEQYF | TGTGCCAGCAGCTTAGGCCGGACAGGCGAGCAGTACTTC
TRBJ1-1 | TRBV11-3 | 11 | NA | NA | CASSYRAEAFF | TGTGCCAGCAGCTACAGGGCGGAAGCTTTCTTT
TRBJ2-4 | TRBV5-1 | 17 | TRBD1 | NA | CASSPGQGGLAKNIQYF | TGCGCCAGCAGCCCGGGACAGGGGGGACTAGCCAAAAACATTCAGTACTTC